This entry features one T cell receptor beta chain sequence. Its antigen is still unknown. Version v3.0 of the immunoSEQ assay was performed at survey level. Generated by immunoSEQ multiplex PCR, the TCRdb table keeps only in-frame clones and is missing some. The table has roughly 18,000 clones, 91% seen once. This record belongs to a study of long-term antiretroviral therapy in people with HIV. Study findings and constraints: In samples taken after ART, diversity increased but remained below transplant donor control levels. Dominant in the repertoire at all time points were clones expanded before ART.

Material: unsorted PBMCs, obtained 3 years after starting antiretroviral therapy. The TCR sequence derives from a man between 45 and 60 years old with HIV.

CDR3 bases: TGTGCCAGTAGTCAAGGGGAGGTACAGGGGTGGTTAAGCTATGGCTACACCTTC. Encoded protein: CASSQGEVQGWLSYGYTF. This chain joins TRBV19 and TRBJ1-2, with 7 bases aligning to TRBD1. V shed 5 bases and J 4 bases; nucleotides not matched to a gene: 19. The CDR3 is made up of 18 amino acids. Germline CDR1 reads LNHDA; CDR2 reads SQIVND (reference sequence).